This T cell receptor (beta chain) was profiled in a study of blood T cell repertoires in COVID-19. Study at large: PBMCs, B-cell-depleted T cells, or T cells provided the cDNA or gDNA that made up the material.

Authors' methods: The authors estimated nucleated cell counts from reference gene primer amplification. The table came from immunoSEQ multiplex PCR; TCRdb's copy has only in-frame clones and leaves some out. The V and J calls and clone size were taken over from that table, and D and trimming were inferred from the DNA. The sample lists around 230,000 clones; 82% were seen once. Per germline, CDR1 MDHEN and CDR2 SYDVKM. The CDR3 extends over 17 amino acids. V dropped 7 bases and J dropped 0; count of bases not matched to a gene: 10. In terms of age and location, participants ranged from roughly 18 to 95 years and lived in roughly 22 US areas. Among Cohort 3 donors, those recovered had two negative PCRs, clearance, or symptom resolution.

The V gene is TRBV28, the J gene TRBJ1-1, with 11 bases fitting TRBD1. Input material: PBMCs or T cells enriched from blood (not recorded which). The source of this sequence is a middle-aged man who had recovered from COVID-19. Written as DNA, the CDR3 is TGTGCCAGCACCAGGACAGGGGGCAAAACTCTGAACACTGAAGCTTTCTTT. It is translated as CASTRTGGKTLNTEAFF.